The T cell receptor beta chain described here comes from a study of shared clonotypes between healthy human individuals. V dropped 2 bases and J dropped 6 bases, with 13 bases sitting between them. CDR3 size: 14 residues. Germline CDR1 is LNHDA and CDR2 is SQIVND (reference sequence). Naive CD8 cells comprised CD45RO-negative, CCR7-positively selected cells, excluding terminally differentiated effector memory CD45RA+ cells. Donors comprised only Caucasian adults living in Nashville, Tennessee. The repertoire was sequenced with immunoSEQ multiplex PCR; TCRdb's copy has only in-frame clones and lacks some. The data contain roughly 2.1 million clones, 90% to 95% of them singletons. Study results and caveats: Rarefaction curves obtained for sorted subsets showed sequencing incomplete despite large depth. Estimated richness values were generally larger in naive subsets than in memory subsets. Owing to a small donor count, the genetic and exposure-history diversity represented was limited.

On this clone: Its target is not known.

This receptor was obtained from a man between 18 and 35 years old in good health. Some clones in this sample may be carry-over from other donors' samples. J is TRBJ1-1 and V is TRBV19; no clear D gene. Specimen: naive CD8+ T cells from PBMCs. DNA for the CDR3: TGTGCCAGTAGTATATCACCGCCGGCGGCTGAAGCTTTCTTT. It translates to CASSISPPAAEAFF.